This T cell receptor beta chain comes out of a study of Graves' ophthalmopathy and Graves' hyperthyroidism listed by TCRdb under 2018. At the level of the whole study: Peripheral blood was collected at initial diagnosis, before any treatment. In total, around 130 blood samples were TCR-sequenced: under 45 ophthalmopathy, some 80 hyperthyroidism and some 17 hyperthyroidism-to-ophthalmopathy patients. For training and testing, the roughly 97 patients in the discovery cohort were randomly divided in a 7:3 ratio. To tell Graves' ophthalmopathy apart from Graves' hyperthyroidism, and to predict which patients would progress to ophthalmopathy, the study relied on TCR beta repertoire signatures. An independent validation cohort was composed of some 19 hyperthyroidism patients and around 15 patients who later progressed from hyperthyroidism to ophthalmopathy. A discovery set of 95 to 100 patients (under 45 ophthalmopathy, 60 or so stable hyperthyroidism) was enrolled to explore V-J signatures distinguishing ophthalmopathy from hyperthyroidism. In six hyperthyroidism patients, T-cell repertoires of thyroid tissue and blood were compared. Once sampling was done, hyperthyroidism patients were given methimazole at a starting dose of 30 mg daily, while ophthalmopathy patients were given high-dose intravenous methylprednisolone.

Stable hyperthyroidism was defined as no progression to ophthalmopathy within 18 months of follow-up. Hyperthyroidism patients were newly diagnosed, were aged 18 to 65 years, and had a disease duration under 2 months. Patients with other autoimmune diseases, uncontrolled infections, pregnancy or lactation were excluded from the study. Clinical symptoms, serum thyroxine, TRAb, thyroid ultrasound and orbital computed tomography formed the basis of the diagnosis. Using Ficoll-Paque density gradient centrifugation, PBMCs were isolated from less than 13 ml of fresh peripheral blood. Total RNA was extracted with Trizol reagent and quality-checked on an Agilent 2100 Bioanalyzer. This clonotype appeared many times. Its antigen is unknown. The input lacks base qualities; no much larger clone sits a single base away. TCR beta CDR3 regions were amplified from RNA transcripts for repertoire sequencing. HTBI primers and the Qiagen OneStep RT-PCR kit were used in a first-round RT-PCR, which was followed by a second-round multiplex PCR, size selection and purification. Libraries were sequenced paired-end with 100 bp reads on an Illumina HiSeq2000. Turning to the authors' computational methods: SOAPnuke was used for read processing, and reads with adapters, uncalled bases, a mean Phred below 15, or no exact constant-primer or identifier match were discarded. High-quality paired reads were merged with COPE v1.2.5. Unique nucleotide sequences were defined as clonotypes and aligned to IMGT TRB V, D and J references using MiTCR v1.1. The analysis was limited to V-J combinations with a frequency above 0.0001, which together covered 99.2% of repertoires. For each V-J combination, a TCR clonal expansion and chaos score was defined as F50 clonal expansion divided by the chaos observed in the TCRdist matrix. Welch's t-statistics and random forest were used to narrow the features down to about twelve V-J combinations, which were then fed into a naive Bayes classifier. The similarity between thyroid and blood repertoires was quantified using the Morisita-Horn index. In TCRdb, the public reads were trimmed at Q25 with fastp and aligned with MiXCR, with productive beta chains retained. Records with the same CDR3 protein are collapsed into one entry carrying the most frequent genes and DNA. The V and J calls come from TCRdb's annotation, not from the publication. Within this sample are about 400,000 distinct CDR3 sequences, with 15% to 19% of them counted one time only. The top ten constitute 7% of the sample.

The junction shows trimming of 0 bases on V and 5 bases on J, plus 7 bases between the germline ends. The cysteine opens and the phenylalanine closes a CDR3 of 13 amino acids. Here the CDR3 DNA is all that survives: 39 bases in frame from base 1. For CDR1 and CDR2, the germline V gene (reference sequence) lists LNHDA and SQIVND. The paper as a whole reports these results and caveats: In validation, the model predicted ophthalmopathy progression with over 60% sensitivity and 72.22% specificity; 12 predicted patients were CT-confirmed with GO in a median of roughly 6.8 months. In cross-validation, the 13-signature model distinguished ophthalmopathy from stable hyperthyroidism with around 86% sensitivity and around 84% specificity, while in the test set the corresponding values were roughly 80% and 75%. Most expanded thyroid clonotypes with a frequency above 0.001 also appeared in blood, which suggests that blood repertoires may reflect the immune response in the thyroid. No statistical method was used to set the sample size in advance, and the investigators knew which group each participant was assigned to.

Material for sequencing was peripheral blood. This clonotype was obtained from a woman younger than 30 with stable Graves' hyperthyroidism. Donor details come from another sample of the same person, matched by shared clones. The chain links TRBV19 with TRBJ1-1, with the D gene not confidently named. This receptor carries the CDR3 CASSIDTGTEAFF. The bases are TGTGCCAGTAGTATAGATACGGGGACTGAAGCTTTCTTT.